These 2 T cell receptor beta chains came from one sample sequenced in a study of T cell changes during pregnancy in multiple sclerosis. Profiled with immunoSEQ multiplex PCR; TCRdb holds only in-frame clones, not every one. Altogether 84,000 or so clones are present, 94% being singletons, with the ten largest covering 0.7% to 1%. The sequences come from peripheral blood, collected in the third trimester of pregnancy. These receptors all stem from a female donor with multiple sclerosis, enrolled in a pregnancy study.

The rearrangement joins TRBV19 to TRBJ2-3; D may be TRBD1 (5 bases). The CDR3 is made up of 16 amino acids. Germline V gene lookup returns CDR1 LNHDA and CDR2 SQIVND (reference sequence). V gave up 1 base and J gave up 0 bases, with 11 bases separating them. CDR3 protein: CASSIVARASTDTQYF. Here the CDR3 DNA reads TGTGCCAGTAGTATAGTAGCCAGGGCTAGCACAGATACGCAGTATTTT. Looking up the rest from reference TRBV19 and TRBJ2-3 gives the full variable domain: DGGITQSPKYLFRKEGQNVTLSCEQNLNHDAMYWYRQDPGQGLRLIYYSQIVNDFQKGDIAEGYSVSREKKESFPLTVTSAQKNPTAFYLCASSIVARASTDTQYFGPGTRLTVL.

The chain carries TRBV29-1 and TRBJ1-2; D call uncertain. From germline, CDR1 is SQVTM and CDR2 ANQGSEA. The CDR3 length is 11 residues. V lost 6 bases and J 7 bases, leaving 12 bases between the germline ends. This chain's CDR3 is CSVDYAGGYTF. CDR3 in DNA: TGCAGCGTGGACTATGCTGGTGGCTACACCTTC.